The 24 T cell receptor beta chains in this list originate from one sample, sequenced in a study of control samples from healthy donors and cancer patients. Method: immunoSEQ multiplex PCR; TCRdb's copy keeps in-frame clones and lacks some. The sample includes 150,000 or so clones, roughly 88% of them seen just once. The source material was blood. The source is a woman in her thirties in good health.

This chain joins TRBV24-1 and TRBJ2-5, with TRBD1 identical over 11 bases. CDR3 length equals 15 residues. Germline loops: CDR1 KGHDR, CDR2 SFDVKD. Losses at the gene ends were 2 bases for V and 3 bases for J; bases not matched to a gene: 1. The CDR3 is CATSDSGQGEETQYF. CDR3 nucleotides: TGTGCCACCAGTGATTCGGGACAGGGGGAAGAGACCCAGTACTTC.

The chain employs TRBV9 and TRBJ1-1; 10 bases line up with TRBD1. CDR1 and CDR2 (germline): SGDLS, YYNGEE. V dropped 0 bases and J dropped 6; count of bases not matched to a gene: 2. This CDR3 region has 14 residues. The CDR3 reads CASSVVGTGAEAFF. The CDR3 bases are TGTGCCAGCAGCGTAGTAGGGACAGGGGCTGAAGCTTTCTTT.

This chain joins TRBV19 and TRBJ1-5; TRBD1 matches at 7 bases. V shed 6 bases, J shed 11 bases, and the junction held 7 bases outside the gene matches. Germline CDR1 and CDR2: LNHDA and SQIVND (reference sequence). This CDR3 spans 12 amino acids. CDR3 coding DNA: TGTGCCAGTAGCCCCAGGGGGTCGACCCAGCATTTT. Its translation is CASSPRGSTQHF.

V gene TRBV27 combines with J gene TRBJ1-4; TRBD1 matches 7 bases. Germline CDR1 is MNHEY and CDR2 is SMNVEV (reference sequence). Unmatched junction bases numbered 14, after V lost 6 bases and J lost 4 bases. This CDR3 comprises 17 residues. CDR3 protein: CASRQRFGQASNEKLFF. The DNA for the CDR3 is TGTGCCAGCAGGCAACGTTTCGGACAGGCCAGTAATGAAAAACTGTTTTTT.

This clone was counted a single time. The chain joins TRBV19 to TRBJ2-5, with D possibly TRBD1 on 5 matching bases. This CDR3 region has 14 residues. Germline CDR1 and CDR2: LNHDA and SQIVND (reference sequence). The ends were cut back, 4 bases at V and 4 bases at J, with 13 bases in the middle. For the CDR3, the DNA is TGTGCCAGTAGTAAAAACCAGGGTTCAGAGACCCAGTACTTC. It yields the protein CASSKNQGSETQYF.

The chain recombines TRBV2 with TRBJ2-3; the D gene is possibly TRBD1 (6 bases). This CDR3 comprises 15 residues. Looked up from germline, CDR1 is SNHLY and CDR2 is FYNNEI. V was trimmed by 5 bases and J by 1 base, leaving 13 bases between them. The CDR3 sequence is CASSTRGSGTDTQYF. The CDR3 region has the DNA TGTGCCAGCAGTACCAGGGGATCGGGCACAGATACGCAGTATTTT.

The CDR3 protein is CASSLEPNEQFF. The CDR3 bases are TGTGCCAGCAGCTTAGAACCCAATGAGCAGTTCTTC. The V and J genes are TRBV5-8 and TRBJ2-1; D gene ambiguous. From germline, CDR1 is SGHTS and CDR2 YDEGEE. Trimming cost V 2 bases and J 6 bases, with 6 bases left between them. The CDR3 sequence is 12 residues long.

This clone was counted a single time. One junction end disagrees with the germline gene, perhaps due to a read error. The rearrangement joins TRBV7-9 to TRBJ2-7; the match to TRBD1 covers 9 bases. Germline assignment: CDR1 SEHNR and CDR2 FQNEAQ (reference sequence). There are 16 residues in the CDR3. In nucleotides, the CDR3 is TGTGCCAGCAGCCCTTCTTCGGGACAGGGTATATCCACCCCTAACTTC. It translates to CASSPSSGQGISTPNF.

The chain links TRBV9 to TRBJ1-1; D is possibly TRBD1 (5 bases). Trimming stripped 2 bases from V and 1 base from J, with 9 bases between. CDR3 length: 14 amino acids. CDR1 is SGDLS and CDR2 is YYNGEE in the germline V gene. The CDR3 sequence: CASSVWGSNTEAFF. The CDR3 DNA reads TGTGCCAGCAGCGTGTGGGGGTCGAACACTGAAGCTTTCTTT.

The rearrangement links TRBV18 to TRBJ2-2; maybe TRBD1 (6 bases). CDR1 KGHSH and CDR2 LQKENI come from the germline V gene. The CDR3 loop spans 16 amino acids. Trimming took 3 bases from V and 5 from J, leaving 16 bases between them. CDR3 residues: CASSPITDRRTGELFF. The CDR3 DNA reads as TGTGCCAGCTCACCCATAACGGACAGAAGGACCGGGGAGCTGTTTTTT.

The chain employs TRBV5-1 and TRBJ2-1; 9 bases align to TRBD2. CDR1 and CDR2 (germline): SGHRS, YFSETQ. This CDR3 comprises 16 residues. Losses at the gene ends were 0 bases for V and 7 bases for J; bases not matched to a gene: 8. The CDR3 nucleotides read TGCGCCAGCAGCTTGGCCTCGGTAGCGGGAGTAAATGAGCAGTTCTTC. It yields the protein CASSLASVAGVNEQFF.

CDR3 sequence (DNA): TGTGCCAGCAGTTACAGCGAGGGAAGGAGTGGCTACACCTTC. Translation gives CASSYSEGRSGYTF. J is TRBJ1-2 and V is TRBV6-5; D is unclear. Per the germline V gene, CDR1 is MNHEY and CDR2 is SVGAGI. Trimming took off 2 bases at V and 7 bases at J, with 14 bases between the two ends. This CDR3 comprises 14 residues.

The rearrangement uses TRBV3-1 (or the pseudogene TRBV3-2) and TRBJ1-1; D possibly corresponds to TRBD1 (5 bases). The V end was cut by 4 bases, the J end by 4 bases, with 13 bases between. The CDR3 contains 14 residues. CDR1 and CDR2 (germline): LGHDT, YNNKEL (reference sequence). The CDR3 coding sequence is TGTGCCAGCAGCCCCTCGGGCGGGGGCACTGAAGCTTTCTTT. It translates to CASSPSGGGTEAFF.

The rearrangement uses TRBV30 and TRBJ2-2; TRBD2 is a possible D gene (5 bases). Trimming took 0 bases from V and 8 from J, leaving 10 bases between them. Germline CDR1 is GTSNPN and CDR2 is SVGIG (reference sequence). The CDR3 loop spans 13 amino acids. CDR3 DNA: TGTGCCTGGAGTGTATTCGGGGTGGGGGAGCTGTTTTTT. It encodes CAWSVFGVGELFF.

This chain joins TRBV9 and TRBJ1-4; D unclear. The V end was cut by 0 bases, the J end by 10 bases, with 13 bases between. Germline V lookup: CDR1 SGDLS, CDR2 YYNGEE. The CDR3 consists of 14 residues. CDR3 sequence reads: CASSVGFGDGKLFF. The DNA of the CDR3 is TGTGCCAGCAGCGTAGGGTTCGGCGACGGAAAACTGTTTTTT.

The chain has TRBV5-4 and TRBJ2-1; D unclear. The V and J ends lost 0 bases and 5 bases respectively, with 6 bases between them. The germline CDR1 and CDR2 sequences are SGHNT and YYREEE (reference sequence). The CDR3 extends over 13 amino acids. This CDR3 reads CASSLERNNEQFF. The DNA of the CDR3 is TGTGCCAGCAGCTTGGAACGGAACAATGAGCAGTTCTTC.

The chain recombines TRBV30 with TRBJ1-5; tentative D call: TRBD1 (6 bases). Germline CDR1 is GTSNPN and CDR2 is SVGIG (reference sequence). Trimming cost V 2 bases and J 2 bases, with 10 bases left between them. The CDR3 runs to 14 residues. CDR3 DNA: TGTGCCTGGAGTAGGGACACTGGCAATCAGCCCCAGCATTTT. Its translation: CAWSRDTGNQPQHF. The variable domain in full, completed from reference TRBV30 and TRBJ1-5, reads SQTIHQWPATLVQPVGSPLSLECTVEGTSNPNLYWYRQAAGRGLQLLFYSVGIGQISSEVPQNLSASRPQDRQFILSSKKLLLSDSGFYLCAWSRDTGNQPQHFGDGTRLSIL.

This rearrangement joins TRBV3-1 (or the pseudogene TRBV3-2) to TRBJ1-5; 7 bases align to TRBD1. Per germline, CDR1 LGHDT and CDR2 YNNKEL (reference sequence). Unmatched junction bases numbered 4, after V lost 8 bases and J lost 0 bases. This CDR3 spans 14 amino acids. The CDR3 DNA reads TGTGCCAGCGGCTACAGGGGTAGCAATCAGCCCCAGCATTTT. Translated: CASGYRGSNQPQHF.

This chain links TRBV10-3 with TRBJ1-6, with 7 positions matching TRBD1. V lost 4 bases, J lost 8 bases, and 2 bases stayed unmatched. Germline loops: CDR1 ENHRY, CDR2 SYGVKD. The CDR3 length is 13 residues. Here the CDR3 DNA reads TGTGCCATCAGTGGACAGGGTTATTCACCCCTCCACTTT. The encoded protein is CAISGQGYSPLHF.

The chain joins TRBV19 to TRBJ1-5; D is unresolved. Trimming removed 1 base from V and 2 bases from J, with 12 bases in between. The germline V gene encodes CDR1 LNHDA and CDR2 SQIVND (reference sequence). The CDR3 sequence is 16 residues long. Here the CDR3 reads CASSIALVTRNQPQHF. CDR3 nucleotide sequence: TGTGCCAGTAGTATAGCATTAGTGACCCGCAATCAGCCCCAGCATTTT.

The CDR3 sequence: CASLSSDGTHNTGELFF. The CDR3 nucleotides are TGTGCCAGCCTAAGCTCCGATGGGACTCACAACACCGGGGAGCTGTTTTTT. The rearrangement joins TRBV6-4 to TRBJ2-2, with D maybe TRBD2 (6 bases). The CDR3 sequence is 17 residues long. CDR1 and CDR2 (germline): MRHNA, SNTAGT. The ends were cut back, 8 bases at V and 2 bases at J, with 21 bases in the middle.

About this clone itself: A junction end diverges from the germline sequence, so it may reflect a read error. The rearrangement uses TRBV2 and TRBJ1-3; perhaps TRBD1 as D (6 bases). The CDR3 totals 12 residues. From germline, CDR1 is SNHLY and CDR2 FYNNEI. The CDR3 sequence is CASSEALRGGHF. Here the CDR3 DNA reads TGTGCCAGCAGTGAAGCGCTTAGGGGGGGCCATTTT.

The chain uses TRBV13 and TRBJ1-1; no definite D call. Germline V gene data show CDR1 as PRHDT and CDR2 as FYEKMQ (reference sequence). CDR3 size: 13 residues. V was shortened by 0 bases and J by 4 bases, with 6 bases between the two germline ends. Here the CDR3 reads CASSLGDATEAFF. The CDR3 coding sequence is TGTGCCAGCAGCTTAGGTGATGCCACTGAAGCTTTCTTT.

The chain combines TRBV11-2 with TRBJ2-7, with D possibly TRBD1 on 5 matching bases. V lost 1 base to trimming and J lost 0 bases, with 10 bases between them. Germline V lookup: CDR1 SGHAT, CDR2 FQNNGV. The CDR3 contains 15 residues. CDR3 bases: TGTGCCAGCAGCTTAGTTGGACACCTCTCCTACGAGCAGTACTTC. It codes for CASSLVGHLSYEQYF.